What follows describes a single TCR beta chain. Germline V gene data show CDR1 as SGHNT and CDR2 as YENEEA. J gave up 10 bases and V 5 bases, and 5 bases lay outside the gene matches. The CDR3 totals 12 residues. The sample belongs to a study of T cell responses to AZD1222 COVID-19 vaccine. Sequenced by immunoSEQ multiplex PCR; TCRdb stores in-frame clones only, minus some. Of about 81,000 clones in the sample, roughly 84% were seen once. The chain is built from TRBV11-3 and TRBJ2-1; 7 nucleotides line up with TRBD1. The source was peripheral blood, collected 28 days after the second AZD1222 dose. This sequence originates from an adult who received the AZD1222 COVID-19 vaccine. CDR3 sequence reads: CASSVPRGEQFF. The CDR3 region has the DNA TGTGCCAGCAGCGTCCCCAGGGGGGAGCAGTTCTTC.